Below are 3 T cell receptor beta chains sequenced from a single sample in a study of molecular identifiers for immune sequencing clone quantification. One entry per CDR3 protein, called by TCRdb with MiXCR from the PCR reads. The repertoire holds hundreds of thousands of distinct CDR3 sequences, 20% seen once, with about 0.9% in the top ten. Sequencing was performed on naive CD8+ T cells from blood, with Jurkat cell RNA spiked in. The sample's subset: FACS-sorted CD8+CD4-CCR7+CD45RA+ naive T cells. These receptors were obtained from a human donor in good health. Some libraries in this study had Jurkat cell RNA spiked in.

Many counts were recorded for this clonotype. The chain uses TRBV11-2 and TRBJ2-3; D remains unclear. Germline V gene lookup returns CDR1 SGHAT and CDR2 FQNNGV. The CDR3 runs 17 residues. The V gene lost 2 bases and the J gene lost 2 bases, with 17 bases spanning the gap. The CDR3 DNA reads TGTGCCAGCAGCTTATCTTCTGTAGCAAGACTCACAGATACGCAGTATTTT. Protein product: CASSLSSVARLTDTQYF.

Points on this clonotype: A much larger clone lies a single base off, so this may be a read error. This rearrangement joins TRBV7-6 to TRBJ2-3; 12 bases are a match to TRBD1. CDR3 length: 17 amino acids. CDR1 and CDR2 (germline): SGHVS, FNYEAQ. Germline trimming cut 8 bases from V and 7 bases from J; bases unmatched to any gene: 16. The CDR3 loop is CASGSAPGQGASNTQYF. The CDR3 bases are TGTGCCAGCGGCTCCGCCCCGGGACAGGGGGCCTCGAATACGCAGTATTTT.

This clonotype was seen ten or more times. V usage is TRBV10-2 and J usage is TRBJ2-3; 8 positions match TRBD2. The CDR3 extends over 16 amino acids. The junction had 6 bases not matched to a gene; V was cut back by 1 base and J by 3 bases. Germline CDR1 reads WSHSY; CDR2 reads SAAADI. CDR3 residues: CASSEFGGGFTDTQYF. The CDR3 DNA follows: TGCGCCAGCAGTGAGTTCGGGGGGGGATTTACAGATACGCAGTATTTT.